The clone carrying this T cell receptor (beta chain) occurred a few times. The deep-level immunoSEQ assay was used. Profiling relied on immunoSEQ multiplex PCR, and the TCRdb table lists in-frame clones only, not all of them. The data contain about 190,000 clones, approximately 62% of them singletons. The data were taken from a study of shared clonotypes between healthy human individuals. Study-level information: Each donor had three CD4 naive, three CD4 memory, two CD8 naive and one CD8 memory plate.

The CDR3 has 13 residues. V was clipped by 6 bases and J by 5 bases, with 13 bases between them. The germline gives CDR1 SNHLY, CDR2 FYNNEI. The TCR originated in a man aged 25-40 years in good health. This rearrangement joins TRBV2 to TRBJ1-1; perhaps TRBD1 as D (6 bases). The sample taken for sequencing was memory CD4+ T cells sorted from blood. Indicated subset: CD45RA-negative fraction. Here the CDR3 DNA reads TGTGCCAGCAGCGTATACAGGGAAACTGAAGCTTTCTTT. It codes for CASSVYRETEAFF.